The 15 T cell receptor beta chains listed next were all sequenced from one sample in a study of PD-1 blockade in classical Hodgkin lymphoma. Here immunoSEQ multiplex PCR was the method, and the copy in TCRdb shows in-frame clones only, minus some. The data hold 99,000 or so clones, with roughly 87% observed a single time. Sample time point: cycle 4 day 1 (C4D1), after less than 7 weeks of nivolumab. Autologous stem cell transplantation was followed by relapse in every patient, and brentuximab vedotin exposure varied. Source: peripheral blood mononuclear cells (PBMCs), taken before the fourth cycle of nivolumab. The receptor set was obtained from a human donor with classical Hodgkin lymphoma.

This clone was observed once. The rearrangement uses TRBV19 and TRBJ1-5; 8 nucleotides agree with TRBD1. The V gene end was trimmed by 4 bases and the J gene end by 4 bases; junction bases not matched to a gene: 12. The germline CDR1 and CDR2 sequences are LNHDA and SQIVND (reference sequence). The CDR3 runs 17 residues. The CDR3 sequence is CASSRQGRGLSNQPQHF. CDR3 nucleotides: TGTGCCAGTAGTAGGCAAGGCAGGGGGCTCTCAAATCAGCCCCAGCATTTT.

The CDR3 region is CASSDYEQYF. CDR3 sequence (DNA): TGCGCCAGCAGTGATTACGAGCAGTACTTC. The chain uses TRBV10-2 and TRBJ2-7; D uncertain. Germline CDR1 WSHSY, CDR2 SAAADI. V lost 3 bases, J lost 4 bases, and 1 base lay in between. The CDR3 runs to 10 residues.

The gene calls are TRBV10-1 and TRBJ2-1, with TRBD2 matching over 12 bases. J was trimmed by 1 base and V by 1 base; bases with no gene match: 5. Looked up from germline, CDR1 is WNHNN and CDR2 is SYGVQD (reference sequence). The CDR3 spans 18 residues. This chain's CDR3 is CASSELGLAGGSYNEQFF. In DNA, the CDR3 is TGCGCCAGCAGTGAGTTGGGGCTAGCGGGAGGGTCCTACAATGAGCAGTTCTTC.

This sequence joins TRBV5-6 and TRBJ1-3, with 7 bases that match TRBD1. V gave up 5 bases and J gave up 4 bases; unmatched junction bases: 3. CDR1 is SGHDT, CDR2 YYEEEE, per germline. The CDR3 totals 13 residues. CDR3 sequence (DNA): TGTGCCAGCAGACAGGGGTTAGGAAACACCATATATTTT. It codes for CASRQGLGNTIYF.

This clone was detected a few times. V and J are TRBV25-1 and TRBJ1-2; a possible D gene is TRBD1 (6 bases). The CDR3 is 14 residues long. V lost 7 bases and J 6 bases, leaving 18 bases between the germline ends. Germline V gives CDR1 MGHDK, CDR2 SYGVNS. The CDR3 loop reads CASTPWSGANGYTF. DNA of the CDR3: TGTGCCAGCACCCCGTGGTCGGGGGCGAATGGCTACACCTTC.

This clone has only a few counts. The sample contains more than one DNA sequence encoding this CDR3. The V gene is TRBV7-2, the J gene TRBJ1-2; a possible D gene is TRBD1 (5 bases). V was pared by 2 bases and J by 4 bases, with 5 bases between. Per germline, CDR1 SGHTA and CDR2 FQGNSA. This CDR3 is 12 amino acids long. The CDR3 loop reads CASSLRGYGYTF. The DNA of the CDR3 is TGTGCCAGCAGCTTAAGGGGCTATGGCTACACCTTC.

Written as DNA, the CDR3 is TGTGCCAGCAGCTTAGTTAGCGGGGACAACTATGGCTACACCTTC. Amino acids: CASSLVSGDNYGYTF. The rearrangement links TRBV7-9 to TRBJ1-2, with a tentative D call TRBD1 (5 bases). CDR1 is SEHNR and CDR2 is FQNEAQ in the germline V gene (reference sequence). Between the trimmed V and J ends, which lost 1 base and 2 bases, there was a span of 11 bases. The CDR3 length is 15 residues.

This chain uses TRBV4-1 with TRBJ1-5; 7 bases map to TRBD1. Germline CDR1 MGHRA, CDR2 YSYEKL. CDR3 length equals 14 residues. V shed 0 bases and J 6 bases; nucleotides not matched to a gene: 2. CDR3 sequence: CASSQEGGSQPQHF. CDR3 nucleotides: TGCGCCAGCAGCCAAGAAGGGGGCAGTCAGCCCCAGCATTTT.

This chain uses TRBV9 with TRBJ1-1; D is undetermined. Deletions cut 4 bases from V and 3 bases from J, with 13 bases between. The CDR3 length is 14 residues. Per the germline V gene, CDR1 is SGDLS and CDR2 is YYNGEE. The CDR3 DNA is TGTGCCAGCAGCTCAACTGCCACTGACACTGAAGCTTTCTTT. Its translation: CASSSTATDTEAFF.

V is TRBV5-1 and J is TRBJ2-3; D might be TRBD1 (6 bases). This CDR3 comprises 14 residues. The V end lost 2 bases, the J end lost 5 bases, and 12 bases lay between the germline ends. CDR1 and CDR2 (germline): SGHRS, YFSETQ. The DNA for the CDR3 is TGCGCCAGCAGCTTCCCGGAGACAGGAGATACGCAGTATTTT. Its protein product is CASSFPETGDTQYF.

This chain connects TRBV15 to TRBJ2-5, with TRBD1 matching over 7 bases. The germline V gene has CDR1 LNHNV and CDR2 YYDKDF (reference sequence). CDR3 length equals 15 residues. V lost 3 bases to trimming and J lost 4 bases; unmatched junction nucleotides: 8. The CDR3 DNA sequence: TGTGCCACCAGCAGGCCGACAGGGCCTTTAGAGACCCAGTACTTC. It encodes CATSRPTGPLETQYF. Using reference TRBV15 and TRBJ2-5 for the parts outside the CDR3, the full variable domain is DAMVIQNPRYQVTQFGKPVTLSCSQTLNHNVMYWYQQKSSQAPKLLFHYYDKDFNNEADTPDNFQSRRPNTSFCFLDIRSPGLGDTAMYLCATSRPTGPLETQYFGPGTRLLVL.

The chain combines TRBV28 with TRBJ2-1; tentative D call: TRBD1 (6 bases). CDR3 length equals 16 residues. The germline V gene has CDR1 MDHEN and CDR2 SYDVKM. Trimming pared 3 bases from V and 0 bases from J, leaving 12 bases between. This chain's CDR3 is CASSFFRGSSYNEQFF. The CDR3 coding sequence is TGTGCCAGCAGTTTCTTCAGGGGAAGCTCCTACAATGAGCAGTTCTTC.

V gene TRBV27 combines with J gene TRBJ1-2; D gene ambiguous. The CDR3 covers 18 residues. V lost 5 bases, J lost 1 base, and 23 bases lay in between. CDR1 is MNHEY, CDR2 SMNVEV, per germline (reference sequence). Here the CDR3 DNA reads TGTGCCAGCAGTCCCCTTAAGGGTTCCCACCCCGATAACTATGGCTACACCTTC. Translation gives CASSPLKGSHPDNYGYTF.

The V gene is TRBV7-9, the J gene TRBJ2-1, with 15 bases matching TRBD2. CDR3 length equals 14 residues. In germline, CDR1 is SEHNR, CDR2 FQNEAQ (reference sequence). V gave up 5 bases and J gave up 10 bases; unmatched junction bases: 3. The CDR3 DNA sequence: TGTGCCAGCAGCGGACTAGCGGGAGGGGGCGAGCAGTTCTTC. It translates to CASSGLAGGGEQFF.

CDR3 sequence (DNA): TGTGCCAGCAGGCGGGGGGAGGGAAACGAGCAGTACTTC. Amino acid sequence: CASRRGEGNEQYF. The gene calls are TRBV6-5 and TRBJ2-7, with 8 bases lining up with TRBD2. This CDR3 is 13 amino acids long. Trimming cost V 6 bases and J 5 bases; bases outside gene matches: 6. In germline, CDR1 is MNHEY, CDR2 SVGAGI.